This T cell receptor (beta chain) was identified in a study of blood T cell repertoires in COVID-19. Study in general: Sites in the United States, Italy and Spain provided acute and convalescent COVID-19 samples.

The study assigned cohorts using participant-reported clinical history. Up to 2 weeks before entering the study, exposed participants had met a COVID-19 case. The CDR3 covers 12 residues. The V and J ends lost 3 bases and 3 bases respectively, with 6 bases between them. CDR1 SGHDN and CDR2 FVKESK come from the germline V gene. Produced via immunoSEQ multiplex PCR; TCRdb's table is partial and in-frame only. Of fewer than 350,000 clones in the sample, about nine tenths were seen once. Material for sequencing was PBMCs or T cells enriched from blood (not recorded which). This sequence joins TRBV14 and TRBJ2-7; a weak D match, TRBD2 (5 bases). The clonotype originates from a woman between 25 and 40 years old who had been exposed to COVID-19. This CDR3 is CASSQGVYEQYF. In nucleotides, the CDR3 is TGTGCCAGCAGCCAGGGAGTCTACGAGCAGTACTTC.